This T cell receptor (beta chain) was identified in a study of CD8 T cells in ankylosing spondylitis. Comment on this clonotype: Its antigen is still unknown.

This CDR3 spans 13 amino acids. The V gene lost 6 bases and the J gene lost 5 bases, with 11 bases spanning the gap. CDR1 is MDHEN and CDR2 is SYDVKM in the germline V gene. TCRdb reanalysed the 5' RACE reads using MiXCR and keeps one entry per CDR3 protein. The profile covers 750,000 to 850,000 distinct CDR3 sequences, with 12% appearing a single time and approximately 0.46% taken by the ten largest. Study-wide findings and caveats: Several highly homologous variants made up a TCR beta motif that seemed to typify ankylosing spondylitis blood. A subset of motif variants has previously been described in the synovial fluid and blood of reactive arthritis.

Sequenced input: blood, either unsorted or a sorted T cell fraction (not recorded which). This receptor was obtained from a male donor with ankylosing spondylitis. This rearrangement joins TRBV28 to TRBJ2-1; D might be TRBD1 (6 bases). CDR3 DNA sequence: TGTGCCAGCAGATTGACAGGAGACAATGAGCAGTTCTTC. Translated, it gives CASRLTGDNEQFF.